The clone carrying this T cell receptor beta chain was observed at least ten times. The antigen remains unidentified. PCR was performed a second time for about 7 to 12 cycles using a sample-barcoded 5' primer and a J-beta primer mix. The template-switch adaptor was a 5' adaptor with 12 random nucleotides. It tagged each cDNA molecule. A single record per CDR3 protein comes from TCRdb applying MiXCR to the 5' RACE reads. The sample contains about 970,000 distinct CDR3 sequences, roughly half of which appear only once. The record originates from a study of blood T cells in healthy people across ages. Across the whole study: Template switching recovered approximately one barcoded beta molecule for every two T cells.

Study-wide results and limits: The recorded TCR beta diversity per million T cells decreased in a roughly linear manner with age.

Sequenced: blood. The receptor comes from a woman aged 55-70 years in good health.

CDR3 residues: CASSLGQETQYF. The CDR3 region has the DNA TGTGCCAGCAGTTTAGGTCAAGAGACCCAGTACTTC. J is TRBJ2-5 and V is TRBV5-5, with D unresolved. The CDR3 has 12 residues. Germline V gives CDR1 SGHKS, CDR2 YYEKEE (reference sequence). The V end was cut by 5 bases, the J end by 2 bases, with 7 bases between.